The 9 T cell receptor beta chains below were found in one sample sequenced in a study of blood T cell repertoires in COVID-19. Produced via immunoSEQ multiplex PCR; TCRdb's table is partial and in-frame only. The sample yields 250,000 or so clones, 88% seen once. Specimen: peripheral blood. The source of these receptors is a woman in her thirties or forties who had recovered from COVID-19.

The gene calls are TRBV18 and TRBJ1-1; D remains unclear. V was trimmed by 3 bases and J by 6 bases, leaving 11 bases between them. Germline V gene data show CDR1 as KGHSH and CDR2 as LQKENI. The CDR3 spans 13 residues. CDR3 residues: CASSPPGGAEAFF. In DNA, the CDR3 is TGTGCCAGCTCACCCCCCGGCGGGGCTGAAGCTTTCTTT.

The rearrangement uses TRBV12-3 or TRBV12-4 and TRBJ1-2; TRBD1 matches at 8 bases. The ends lost 3 bases at V and 7 bases at J; junction bases unmatched: 4. The CDR3 spans 13 residues. CDR3 sequence: CASSFGDRGGYTF. In nucleotides, the CDR3 is TGTGCCAGCAGTTTCGGCGACAGGGGTGGCTACACCTTC.

The chain recombines TRBV9 with TRBJ1-1, with D possibly matching TRBD1 (5 bases). Germline CDR1 SGDLS, CDR2 YYNGEE. This CDR3 spans 16 amino acids. Trimming took off 4 bases at V and 4 bases at J, with 20 bases between the two ends. The CDR3 DNA sequence: TGTGCCAGCAGCCGCGATTTAGCCAGGGTCGGCACTGAAGCTTTCTTT. Protein: CASSRDLARVGTEAFF. Full variable domain (remainder filled in from reference TRBV9 and TRBJ1-1): DSGVTQTPKHLITATGQRVTLRCSPRSGDLSVYWYQQSLDQGLQFLIQYYNGEERAKGNILERFSAQQFPDLHSELNLSSLELGDSALYFCASSRDLARVGTEAFFGQGTRLTVV.

The J gene is TRBJ2-5, the V gene TRBV6-1; D might be TRBD1 or TRBD2, each matching 9 bases. V was clipped by 4 bases and J by 1 base, with 22 bases between them. The germline gives CDR1 MNHNS, CDR2 SASEGT. The CDR3 runs 18 residues. As DNA, the CDR3 is TGTGCCAGCAGTGGAACAGGGGGCCGGACTAGCGCCCAAGAGACCCAGTACTTC. Translation: CASSGTGGRTSAQETQYF.

A single count supports this clone. This chain uses TRBV4-1 with TRBJ1-5, with 8 bases matching TRBD1. V dropped 4 bases and J dropped 0; count of bases not matched to a gene: 2. The CDR3 has 15 residues. From germline, CDR1 is MGHRA and CDR2 YSYEKL. The DNA of the CDR3 is TGCGCCAGCAGCCCGACAGGGGTTAGCAATCAGCCCCAGCATTTT. Its protein is CASSPTGVSNQPQHF.

This clone is a singleton in its sample. The J gene is TRBJ1-2, the V gene TRBV14; D not certain. Trimming took off 3 bases at V and 5 bases at J, with 7 bases between the two ends. This CDR3 has 12 amino acids. Germline V gene lookup returns CDR1 SGHDN and CDR2 FVKESK. In nucleotides, the CDR3 is TGTGCCAGCAGCCAGGCATCATATGGCTACACCTTC. Protein: CASSQASYGYTF. Full variable domain (missing parts from reference TRBV14 and TRBJ1-2): EAGVTQFPSHSVIEKGQTVTLRCDPISGHDNLYWYRRVMGKEIKFLLHFVKESKQDESGMPNNRFLAERTGGTYSTLKVQPAELEDSGVYFCASSQASYGYTFGSGTRLTVV.

The chain combines TRBV5-8 with TRBJ2-1; 13 positions agree with TRBD2. Germline V gene sequence: CDR1 SGHTS, CDR2 YDEGEE. This CDR3 has 14 residues. Germline trimming cut 5 bases from V and 7 bases from J; bases unmatched to any gene: 3. Here the CDR3 DNA reads TGTGCCAGCAGGACTAGCGGGAGGTCTAATGAGCAGTTCTTC. Residues: CASRTSGRSNEQFF.

V is TRBV30 and J is TRBJ1-2; the match to TRBD1 covers 10 bases. CDR3 size: 14 residues. The germline V gene has CDR1 GTSNPN and CDR2 SVGIG (reference sequence). The trim removed 3 bases at V and 6 bases at J, leaving 7 bases unmatched. CDR3 loop: CAWRRDRGWHGYTF. The CDR3 region has the DNA TGTGCCTGGAGACGGGACAGGGGATGGCATGGCTACACCTTC.

The chain has TRBV4-3 and TRBJ2-1; 9 bases are shared with TRBD2. Germline CDR1 is LGHNA and CDR2 is YSLEER. The junction had 9 bases not matched to a gene; V was cut back by 0 bases and J by 0 bases. The CDR3 is 19 amino acids. The CDR3 DNA reads TGCGCCAGCAGCCAAGATGTCGGGCTAGCGGGGCTCTCCTACAATGAGCAGTTCTTC. This translates into CASSQDVGLAGLSYNEQFF.